This record covers a single T cell receptor beta chain. It lacks a known antigen. Base-call qualities are not available, and no considerably larger clone is one nucleotide away. The sample originates from a study of shared clonotypes between healthy human individuals (dated by TCRdb to about 2020). Study-wide context: A couple of women and three men aged 18 to 49 years were included in the cohort. To increase sequencing depth and limit assay-specific biases, TCR repertoire library preparation and sequencing were carried out by different laboratories using diverse techniques. Per donor, leukapheresis produced somewhere between about 0.94 and 9 billion PBMCs. To estimate repertoire size and how much clonotypes are shared between individuals, the study performed deep sequencing of blood TCR repertoires from about five healthy adults.

The donors were healthy, HIV-negative adults who had no recently reported acute infections or vaccinations. Only Caucasian adults living in Nashville, Tennessee, USA were represented among the donors. For unsorted samples, 75 million to 100 million PBMCs were counted and genomic DNA was extracted with the QIAamp DNA Blood Mini kit. Blood was obtained by leukapheresis, after which PBMCs were separated by Ficoll-Histopaque density gradient centrifugation and cryopreserved in liquid nitrogen vapor phase. Using the deep immunoSEQ assay, TCR CDR3 regions were amplified from genomic DNA by multiplex PCR. For each cell subset, the extracted genomic DNA was distributed evenly across all wells of several immunoSEQ 96-well plates, and each plate served as one replicate. For unsorted PBMC, around 0.3 ug genomic DNA, equal to tens of thousands of T cell genomes, was loaded into each replicate PCR. Genomic DNA from unsorted PBMC was sequenced over ten immunoSEQ deep assay plates. Purified libraries were measured with a Qubit 3.0 fluorometer, size-checked on a Bioanalyzer 2100, and measured again with the KAPA Library Quantification kit. A separate single-read 150-cycle Illumina NextSeq 550 flow cell was used to sequence each immunoSEQ 96-well plate. In the paper's pipeline: The immunoSEQ output contained only junctional sequences without quality scores, so filtering could not match that applied to full-length reads. To assign V/J genes and CDR3, sequences were annotated against IMGT germline references using PyIR, a Python wrapper for IgBLAST v1.9. Reads were filtered out if the reads had weak V/J assignments (E-value above 1e-6), no CDR3, stop codons, out-of-frame junctions, or ambiguous translated residues. A V3J clonotype was defined by an identical inferred V gene, J gene, and CDR3 amino acid sequence. The percentage overlap between two repertoires was calculated by dividing the number of shared unique clonotypes by the size of the smaller repertoire. Three approaches were used to assess repertoire richness: RTK rarefaction, the Chao1 estimator, and Recon v2.1 estimates of unobserved clonotypes. The table comes from immuneACCESS by way of TCRdb, which keeps in-frame sequences with V and J called. Part of the clones is missing from these tables; in studies checked, under half for an unresolved V gene and the rest for unknown reasons. D and trimming come from the DNA, and the V and J calls and clone size come from that table. In all, the sample holds more than 400,000 clones, and approximately 84% of those were seen once. 10% to 15% of the sample is taken by the ten largest.

What the study reported, not specific to this receptor: Sampling was restricted to blood, and TCR repertoires in tissues likely differ from the TCR repertoires found in blood. Because the study included a small number of donors, the genetic and exposure-history diversity represented was limited. Based on pairwise subsampling, the degree of clonotype sharing among donors was expected to be affected by sequencing depth.

This clonotype was sampled from a woman between 40 and 50 years old in good health. Some clones in this sample may be carry-over from other donors' samples. Sequenced material: PBMCs.

The DNA is TGTGCCTGTATCCCCGGGACAGGGGACAGCTACGAGCAGTACTTC. Its product reads: CACIPGTGDSYEQYF. This sequence uses TRBV30 and TRBJ2-7; TRBD1 lines up with 10 middle nucleotides. Here V drops 6 bases and J drops 3 bases, and the junction holds 11 bases not matched to any gene. Based on the germline V gene (reference sequence), the CDR1 and CDR2 sequences are GTSNPN and SVGIG. From cysteine to phenylalanine, the CDR3 is 15 amino acids long. Only the CDR3 portion is preserved as DNA: 45 bases, with reading frame beginning at the first base. The full variable domain, completed from the reference TRBV30 and TRBJ2-7 proteins outside the CDR3, reads SQTIHQWPATLVQPVGSPLSLECTVEGTSNPNLYWYRQAAGRGLQLLFYSVGIGQISSEVPQNLSASRPQDRQFILSSKKLLLSDSGFYLCACIPGTGDSYEQYFGPGTRLTVT.